A selection of T cell receptor beta chains follows, all from one sample in a study of control samples from healthy donors and cancer patients. Some clones are missing from TCRdb's copy, which holds only in-frame ones; the method was immunoSEQ multiplex PCR. The sample holds around 110,000 clones, about 93% seen once. The source material was blood. Receptor source: a man aged 25-40 years in good health. The CDR3 runs from the conserved cysteine through the conserved F or W. D genes are given only for firm matches. For some rows the clone size is stated as once, few or many, or as a class when expanded; others skip it.

TRBV7-9	-	TRBJ1-2	TRBD1	CASSSRTGVGYTF	TGTGCCAGCAGCTCCCGGACAGGGGTGGGCTACACCTTC
TRBV2	few	TRBJ1-1	-	CASIEGNTEAFF	TGTGCCAGCATAGAAGGGAACACTGAAGCTTTCTTT
TRBV9	-	TRBJ1-1	TRBD1	CASSVGQGNTEAFF	TGTGCCAGCAGCGTAGGACAGGGAAATACTGAAGCTTTCTTT
TRBV12-3/TRBV12-4	-	TRBJ2-3	-	CASSQGDTQYF	TGTGCCAGCAGCCAGGGAGATACGCAGTATTTT
TRBV3-1/TRBV3-2	-	TRBJ2-1	-	CASSLPGRLDNEQFF	TGTGCCAGCAGCCTACCCGGTCGGTTGGACAATGAGCAGTTCTTC
TRBV6-5	-	TRBJ1-4	-	CASGDGPYEKLFF	TGTGCCAGCGGAGACGGACCCTATGAAAAACTGTTTTTT
TRBV5-1	-	TRBJ2-5	-	CASSFQETQYF	TGCGCCAGCAGCTTCCAAGAGACCCAGTACTTC
TRBV6-1	-	TRBJ1-6	-	CASSEAGALRRPFNSPLHF	TGTGCCAGCAGTGAAGCGGGGGCCCTTCGGCGCCCGTTTAATTCACCCCTCCACTTT
TRBV29-1	-	TRBJ1-2	-	CSVDWSSRRDGNYGYTF	TGCAGCGTTGATTGGAGTTCCAGGCGGGATGGAAACTATGGCTACACCTTC
TRBV24-1	-	TRBJ1-2	TRBD1	CATRGTGYGYTF	TGTGCCACCAGGGGGACAGGGTATGGCTACACCTTC
TRBV4-1	-	TRBJ2-7	TRBD2	CASSQDGGGASSYEQYF	TGCGCCAGCAGCCAAGACGGGGGGGGCGCCAGCTCCTACGAGCAGTACTTC